This TCR beta chain originates from a study of blood T cell repertoires in COVID-19. Turning to the study itself: Italy, Spain and the United States were the sources of the convalescent and acute COVID-19 samples. Nucleic acid was either cDNA or gDNA, and it came from T cells, B-cell-depleted T cells, or PBMCs.

Authors' methods: From reference gene primer amplification, estimates of nucleated cell counts were derived. TCRdb's table, derived via immunoSEQ multiplex PCR, lists solely in-frame clones and lacks some. V, J and clone size reflect that table, while D and trimming were determined from the DNA. The data hold about 110,000 clones, with approximately 82% observed a single time. The CDR3 runs to 12 residues. Trimming stripped 4 bases from V and 3 bases from J, with 6 bases between. Germline assignment: CDR1 ENHRY and CDR2 SYGVKD. This sequence joins TRBV10-3 and TRBJ1-2; D unresolved. The TCR was taken from an elderly woman with acute or convalescent COVID-19. Material for sequencing was peripheral blood. CDR3 in amino acids: CAISGLDYGYTF. The CDR3 bases are TGTGCCATCAGTGGGCTAGACTATGGCTACACCTTC.